This T cell receptor beta chain is from a study of blood T cell repertoires in COVID-19. Study-wide background: From T cells, B-cell-depleted T cells, or PBMCs came the material, which was cDNA or gDNA.

Profiling relied on immunoSEQ multiplex PCR, and the TCRdb table lists in-frame clones only, not all of them. The sample gives some 76,000 clones, 65% to 85% of which show up once; roughly 13% is in the top ten. The CDR3 is made up of 16 amino acids. Trimming shortened V by 7 bases and J by 0 bases, and 16 bases separated the two germline ends. The germline CDR1 and CDR2 sequences are MDHEN and SYDVKM. The receptor comes from a man over 45 with COVID-19, enrolled during active disease. Sequencing was carried out using peripheral blood. J is TRBJ1-5 and V is TRBV28; tentatively, D is TRBD1 (6 bases). Here the CDR3 DNA reads TGTGCCAGCAACCAGGGGCCTCTCAATAGCAATCAGCCCCAGCATTTT. Translation gives CASNQGPLNSNQPQHF.